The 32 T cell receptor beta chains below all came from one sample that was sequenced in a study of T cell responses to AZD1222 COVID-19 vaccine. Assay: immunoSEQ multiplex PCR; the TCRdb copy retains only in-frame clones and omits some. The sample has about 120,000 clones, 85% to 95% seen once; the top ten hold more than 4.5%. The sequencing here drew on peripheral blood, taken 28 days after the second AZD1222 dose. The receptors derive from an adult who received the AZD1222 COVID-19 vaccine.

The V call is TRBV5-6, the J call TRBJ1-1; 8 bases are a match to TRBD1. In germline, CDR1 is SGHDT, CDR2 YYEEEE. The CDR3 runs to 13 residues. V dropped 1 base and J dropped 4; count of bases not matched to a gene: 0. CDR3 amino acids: CASSLTGGTEAFF. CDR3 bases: TGTGCCAGCAGCTTGACAGGGGGCACTGAAGCTTTCTTT.

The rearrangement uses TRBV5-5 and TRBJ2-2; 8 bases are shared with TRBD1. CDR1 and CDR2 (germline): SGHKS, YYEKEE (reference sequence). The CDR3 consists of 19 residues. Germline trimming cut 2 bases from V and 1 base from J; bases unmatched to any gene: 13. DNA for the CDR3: TGTGCCAGCAGCTTCACCGGACAGGGTCAAGTGGGGAACACCGGGGAGCTGTTTTTT. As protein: CASSFTGQGQVGNTGELFF.

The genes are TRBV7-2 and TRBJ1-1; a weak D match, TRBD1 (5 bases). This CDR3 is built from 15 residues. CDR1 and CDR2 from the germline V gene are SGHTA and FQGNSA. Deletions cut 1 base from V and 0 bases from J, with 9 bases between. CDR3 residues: CASSLGPGVNTEAFF. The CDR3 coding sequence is TGTGCCAGCAGCTTAGGTCCGGGGGTGAACACTGAAGCTTTCTTT.

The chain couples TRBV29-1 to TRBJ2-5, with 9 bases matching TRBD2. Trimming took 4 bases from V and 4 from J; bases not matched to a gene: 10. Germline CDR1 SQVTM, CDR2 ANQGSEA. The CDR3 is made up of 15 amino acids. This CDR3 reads CSVVLQRGVGETQYF. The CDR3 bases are TGCAGCGTTGTCCTTCAGCGGGGGGTCGGAGAGACCCAGTACTTC. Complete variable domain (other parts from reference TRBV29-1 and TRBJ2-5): SAVISQKPSRDICQRGTSLTIQCQVDSQVTMMFWYRQQPGQSLTLIATANQGSEATYESGFVIDKFPISRPNLTFSTLTVSNMSPEDSSIYLCSVVLQRGVGETQYFGPGTRLLVL.

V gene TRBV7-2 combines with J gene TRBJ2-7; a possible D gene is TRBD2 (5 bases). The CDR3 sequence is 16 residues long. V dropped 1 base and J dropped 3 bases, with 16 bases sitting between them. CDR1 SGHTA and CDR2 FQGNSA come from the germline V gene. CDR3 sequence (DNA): TGTGCCAGCAGCTTAGATGTAGACTACCGTTACTACGAGCAGTACTTC. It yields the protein CASSLDVDYRYYEQYF.

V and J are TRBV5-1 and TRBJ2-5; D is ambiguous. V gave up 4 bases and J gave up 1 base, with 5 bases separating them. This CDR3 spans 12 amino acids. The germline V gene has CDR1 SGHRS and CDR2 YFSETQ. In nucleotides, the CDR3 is TGCGCCAGCAGCAGCAGCCAAGAGACCCAGTACTTC. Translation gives CASSSSQETQYF.

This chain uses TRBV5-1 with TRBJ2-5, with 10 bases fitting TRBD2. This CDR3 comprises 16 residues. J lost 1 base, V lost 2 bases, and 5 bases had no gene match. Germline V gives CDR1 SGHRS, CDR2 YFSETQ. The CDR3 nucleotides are TGCGCCAGCAGCTTTATGGCTAGCGGGGGCCAAGAGACCCAGTACTTC. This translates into CASSFMASGGQETQYF.

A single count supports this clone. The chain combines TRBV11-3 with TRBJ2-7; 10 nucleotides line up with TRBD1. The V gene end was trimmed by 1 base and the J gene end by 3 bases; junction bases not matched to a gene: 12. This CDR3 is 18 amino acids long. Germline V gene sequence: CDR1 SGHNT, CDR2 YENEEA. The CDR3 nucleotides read TGTGCCAGCAGCTTAGGAGGGACAGGGGATAACACGAGCTACGAGCAGTACTTC. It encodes CASSLGGTGDNTSYEQYF.

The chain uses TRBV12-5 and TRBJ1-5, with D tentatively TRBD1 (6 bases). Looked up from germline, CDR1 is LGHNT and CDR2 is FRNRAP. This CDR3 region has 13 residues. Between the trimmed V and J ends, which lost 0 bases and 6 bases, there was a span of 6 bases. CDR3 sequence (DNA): TGTGCTAGTGGTTTGGTACAGGGTCAGCCCCAGCATTTT. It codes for CASGLVQGQPQHF.

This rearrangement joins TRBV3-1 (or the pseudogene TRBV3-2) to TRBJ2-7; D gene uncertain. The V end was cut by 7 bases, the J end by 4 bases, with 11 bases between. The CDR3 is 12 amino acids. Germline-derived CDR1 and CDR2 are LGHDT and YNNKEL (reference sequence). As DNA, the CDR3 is TGTGCCAGCACCTCTCCAGGATACGAGCAGTACTTC. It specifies CASTSPGYEQYF.

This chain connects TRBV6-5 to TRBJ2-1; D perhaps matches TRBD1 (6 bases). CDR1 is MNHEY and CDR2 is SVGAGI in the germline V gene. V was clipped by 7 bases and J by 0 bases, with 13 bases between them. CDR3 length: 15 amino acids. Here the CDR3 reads CASNLLGGSYNEQFF. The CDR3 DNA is TGTGCCAGCAACCTATTAGGGGGCTCCTACAATGAGCAGTTCTTC.

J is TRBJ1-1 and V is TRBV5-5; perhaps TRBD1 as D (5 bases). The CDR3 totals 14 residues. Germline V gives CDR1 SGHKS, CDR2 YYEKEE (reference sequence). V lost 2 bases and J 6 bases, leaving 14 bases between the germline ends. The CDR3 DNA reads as TGTGCCAGCAGCTTTATCCGTTGGGGCGCTGAAGCTTTCTTT. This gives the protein CASSFIRWGAEAFF.

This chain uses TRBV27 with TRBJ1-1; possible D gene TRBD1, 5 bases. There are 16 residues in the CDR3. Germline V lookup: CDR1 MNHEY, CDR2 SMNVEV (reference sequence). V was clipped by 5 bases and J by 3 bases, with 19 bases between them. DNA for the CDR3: TGTGCCAGCAGTCCCCACGAGGGGCTCGGGGACACTGAAGCTTTCTTT. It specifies CASSPHEGLGDTEAFF.

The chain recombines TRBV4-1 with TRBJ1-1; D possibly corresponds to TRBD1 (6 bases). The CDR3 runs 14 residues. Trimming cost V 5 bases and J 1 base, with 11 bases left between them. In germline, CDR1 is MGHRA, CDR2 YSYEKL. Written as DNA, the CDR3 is TGCGCCAGCAGCTCTTACAGGGAGAACACTGAAGCTTTCTTT. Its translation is CASSSYRENTEAFF.

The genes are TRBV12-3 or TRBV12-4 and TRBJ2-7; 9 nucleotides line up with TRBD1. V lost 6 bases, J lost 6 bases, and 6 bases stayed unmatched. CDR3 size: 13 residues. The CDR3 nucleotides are TGTGCCAGCAGGCGGGACAGGGCAACCGAGCAGTACTTC. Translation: CASRRDRATEQYF.

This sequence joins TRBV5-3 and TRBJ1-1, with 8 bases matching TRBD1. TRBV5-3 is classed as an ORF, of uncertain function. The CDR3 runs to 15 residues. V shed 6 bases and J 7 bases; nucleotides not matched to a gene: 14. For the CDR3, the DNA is TGTGCCAGAAATCCCAGCAGGACAGGGTTCGGTGAAGCTTTCTTT. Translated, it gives CARNPSRTGFGEAFF.

The CDR3 protein is CASSDSRVGGTQYF. CDR3 DNA: TGTGCCAGCAGTGACTCCCGCGTGGGGGGTACGCAGTATTTT. J is TRBJ2-3 and V is TRBV6-4; D perhaps matches TRBD2 (6 bases). CDR3 size: 14 residues. V was clipped by 0 bases and J by 8 bases, with 12 bases between them. CDR1 and CDR2 (germline): MRHNA, SNTAGT.

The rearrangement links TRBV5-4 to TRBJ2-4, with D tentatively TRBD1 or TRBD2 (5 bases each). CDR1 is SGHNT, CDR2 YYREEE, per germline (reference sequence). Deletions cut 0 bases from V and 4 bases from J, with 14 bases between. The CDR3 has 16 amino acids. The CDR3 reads CASSLGQGPLKNIQYF. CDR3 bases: TGTGCCAGCAGCTTGGGTCAGGGACCCCTAAAAAACATTCAGTACTTC.

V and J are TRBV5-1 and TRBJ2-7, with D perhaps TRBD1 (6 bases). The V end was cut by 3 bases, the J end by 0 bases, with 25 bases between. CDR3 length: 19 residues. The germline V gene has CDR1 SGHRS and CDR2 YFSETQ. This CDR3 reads CASSWNPTGPTNSSYEQYF. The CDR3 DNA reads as TGCGCCAGCAGCTGGAATCCTACAGGGCCGACGAACAGCTCCTACGAGCAGTACTTC.

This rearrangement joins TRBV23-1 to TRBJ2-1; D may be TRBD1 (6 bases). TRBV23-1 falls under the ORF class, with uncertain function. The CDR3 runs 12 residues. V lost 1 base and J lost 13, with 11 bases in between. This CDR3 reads CASSQFRQEQFF. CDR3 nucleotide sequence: TGCGCCAGCAGTCAATTCCGACAGGAACAGTTCTTC.

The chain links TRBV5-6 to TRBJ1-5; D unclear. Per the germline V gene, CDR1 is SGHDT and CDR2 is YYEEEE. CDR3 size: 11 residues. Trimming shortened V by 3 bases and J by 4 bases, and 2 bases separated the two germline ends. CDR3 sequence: CASSSNQPQHF. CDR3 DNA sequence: TGTGCCAGCAGCTCGAATCAGCCCCAGCATTTT.

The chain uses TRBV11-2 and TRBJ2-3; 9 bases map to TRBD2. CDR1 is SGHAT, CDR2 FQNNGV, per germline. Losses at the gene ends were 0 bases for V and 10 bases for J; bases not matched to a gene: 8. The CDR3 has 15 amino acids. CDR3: CASSLDQGSGGSQYF. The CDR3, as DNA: TGTGCCAGCAGCTTAGATCAAGGTAGCGGGGGATCGCAGTATTTT.

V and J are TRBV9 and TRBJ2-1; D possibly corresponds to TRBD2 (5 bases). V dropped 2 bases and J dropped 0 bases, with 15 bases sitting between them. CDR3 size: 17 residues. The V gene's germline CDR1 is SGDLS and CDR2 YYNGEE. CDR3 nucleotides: TGTGCCAGCAGCGTCGGAGGTGGGGTGAGCTCCTACAATGAGCAGTTCTTC. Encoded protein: CASSVGGGVSSYNEQFF.

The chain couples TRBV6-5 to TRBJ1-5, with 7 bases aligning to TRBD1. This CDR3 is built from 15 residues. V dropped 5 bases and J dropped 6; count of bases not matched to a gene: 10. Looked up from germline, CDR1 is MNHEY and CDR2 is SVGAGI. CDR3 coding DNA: TGTGCCAGCAGTACCTTTAGACAGGGAGGTCAGCCCCAGCATTTT. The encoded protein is CASSTFRQGGQPQHF.

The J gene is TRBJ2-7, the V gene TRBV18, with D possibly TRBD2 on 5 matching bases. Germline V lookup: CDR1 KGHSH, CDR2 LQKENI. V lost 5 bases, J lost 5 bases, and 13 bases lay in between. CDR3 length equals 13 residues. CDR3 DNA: TGTGCCAGCTCAAAGGAAGAGGGTCACGAGCAGTACTTC. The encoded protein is CASSKEEGHEQYF. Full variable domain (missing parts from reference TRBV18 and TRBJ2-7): NAGVMQNPRHLVRRRGQEARLRCSPMKGHSHVYWYRQLPEEGLKFMVYLQKENIIDESGMPKERFSAEFPKEGPSILRIQQVVRGDSAAYFCASSKEEGHEQYFGPGTRLTVT.

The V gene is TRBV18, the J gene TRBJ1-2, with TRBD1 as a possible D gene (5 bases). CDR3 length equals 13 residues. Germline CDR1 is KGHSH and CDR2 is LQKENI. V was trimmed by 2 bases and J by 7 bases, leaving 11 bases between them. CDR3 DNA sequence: TGTGCCAGCTCACCATCAGGGTCTGGTGGCTACACCTTC. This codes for CASSPSGSGGYTF.

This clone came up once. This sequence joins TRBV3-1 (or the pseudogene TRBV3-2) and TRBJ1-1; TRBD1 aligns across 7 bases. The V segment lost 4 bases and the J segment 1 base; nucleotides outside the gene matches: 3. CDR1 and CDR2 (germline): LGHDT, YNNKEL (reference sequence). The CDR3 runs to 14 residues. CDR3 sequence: CASSPRQGNTEAFF. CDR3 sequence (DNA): TGTGCCAGCAGCCCGAGACAGGGGAACACTGAAGCTTTCTTT.

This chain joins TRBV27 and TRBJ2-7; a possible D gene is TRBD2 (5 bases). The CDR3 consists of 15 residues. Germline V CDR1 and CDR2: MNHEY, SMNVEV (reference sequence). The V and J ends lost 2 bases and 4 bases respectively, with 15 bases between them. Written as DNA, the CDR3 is TGTGCCAGCAGTTTAAGTCGGGGAAGTGGGTACGAGCAGTACTTC. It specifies CASSLSRGSGYEQYF.

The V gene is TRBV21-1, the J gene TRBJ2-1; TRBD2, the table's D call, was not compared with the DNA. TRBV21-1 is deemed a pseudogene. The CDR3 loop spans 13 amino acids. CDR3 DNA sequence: TGTGCCAGCAGCAAAGCCGGGAGCGGAAAGCAGTTCTTC. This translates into CASSKAGSGKQFF.

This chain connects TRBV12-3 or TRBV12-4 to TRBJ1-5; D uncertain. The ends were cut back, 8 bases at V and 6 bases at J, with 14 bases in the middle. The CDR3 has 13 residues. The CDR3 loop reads CASGKGPGQPQHF. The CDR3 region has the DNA TGTGCCAGCGGGAAAGGGCCGGGTCAGCCCCAGCATTTT.

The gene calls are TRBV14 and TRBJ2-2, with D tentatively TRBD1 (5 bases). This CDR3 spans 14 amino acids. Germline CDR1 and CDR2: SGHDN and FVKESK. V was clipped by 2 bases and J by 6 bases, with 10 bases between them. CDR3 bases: TGTGCCAGCAGCCAATTGATAGGGGCCGGGGAGCTGTTTTTT. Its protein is CASSQLIGAGELFF.

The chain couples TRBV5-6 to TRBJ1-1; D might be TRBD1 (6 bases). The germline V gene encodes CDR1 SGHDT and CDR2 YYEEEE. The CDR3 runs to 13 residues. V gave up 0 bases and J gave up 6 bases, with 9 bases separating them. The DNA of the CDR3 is TGTGCCAGCAGCTTGGGGGGGCGCTCTGAAGCTTTCTTT. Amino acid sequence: CASSLGGRSEAFF.